What follows are 23 T cell receptor beta chains derived from one specimen sequenced in a study of blood T cell repertoires in COVID-19. Profiling relied on immunoSEQ multiplex PCR, and the TCRdb table lists in-frame clones only, not all of them. The sample shows about 48,000 clones, approximately 84% of them seen only once. Source material: peripheral blood. The receptors shown here come from a woman older than 75 with COVID-19, enrolled during active disease.

This chain connects TRBV2 to TRBJ1-5, with TRBD1 matching 8 bases. J was trimmed by 1 base and V by 6 bases; bases with no gene match: 5. Germline values: CDR1 SNHLY, CDR2 FYNNEI. The CDR3 runs to 15 residues. The DNA for the CDR3 is TGTGCCAGCAGCCGACAGGGGATCAGCAATCAGCCCCAGCATTTT. Translated, it gives CASSRQGISNQPQHF.

In its sample, this clone was seen once. The chain couples TRBV5-1 to TRBJ1-4, with D unclear. This CDR3 spans 16 amino acids. V gave up 1 base and J gave up 7 bases, with 17 bases separating them. CDR1 SGHRS and CDR2 YFSETQ come from the germline V gene. The CDR3 region has the DNA TGCGCCAGCAGCTTGTATGATTCGGTATTTGGTGAAAAACTGTTTTTT. Amino acids: CASSLYDSVFGEKLFF.

The chain uses TRBV6-6 and TRBJ1-1, with 9 bases lining up with TRBD1. The CDR3 spans 16 residues. Trimming at V came to 5 bases and at J to 0 bases, leaving 7 bases not matched to a gene. The germline gives CDR1 MNHNY, CDR2 SVGAGI (reference sequence). The CDR3 is CASSGSQGALNTEAFF. CDR3 nucleotide sequence: TGTGCCAGCAGTGGATCACAGGGGGCACTGAACACTGAAGCTTTCTTT.

The chain employs TRBV19 and TRBJ1-5; 8 nucleotides agree with TRBD1. V lost 7 bases to trimming and J lost 6 bases; unmatched junction nucleotides: 14. The CDR3 contains 16 residues. Germline V CDR1 and CDR2: LNHDA, SQIVND (reference sequence). The CDR3 sequence: CASKATTGGITQPQHF. CDR3 nucleotide sequence: TGTGCCAGTAAGGCGACCACAGGGGGAATCACTCAGCCCCAGCATTTT.

This clone was detected a few times. DNA of the CDR3: TGTGCCATCAGTGCACAGGGGGCGAACACTGAAGCTTTCTTT. This codes for CAISAQGANTEAFF. The V and J genes are TRBV10-3 and TRBJ1-1; TRBD1 matches 9 bases. Germline-derived CDR1 and CDR2 are ENHRY and SYGVKD. After removal of 4 bases from V and 1 base from J, the junction contained 1 base not matched to a gene. The CDR3 is made up of 14 amino acids.

The chain is built from TRBV9 and TRBJ2-5; 8 bases line up with TRBD1. With V trimmed by 2 bases and J by 1 base, 4 bases remained unmatched. The CDR3 covers 15 residues. From germline, CDR1 is SGDLS and CDR2 YYNGEE. The CDR3 nucleotides read TGTGCCAGCAGCGTTAGGACAGGGAGCCAAGAGACCCAGTACTTC. The encoded protein is CASSVRTGSQETQYF.

The V call is TRBV5-1, the J call TRBJ1-2; 9 nucleotides align to TRBD1. There are 14 residues in the CDR3. J gave up 8 bases and V 2 bases, and 7 bases lay outside the gene matches. Germline V CDR1 and CDR2: SGHRS, YFSETQ. The CDR3 spells CASSFTTGGSGYTF. CDR3 bases: TGCGCCAGCAGCTTCACCACAGGGGGCTCGGGCTACACCTTC.

This chain joins TRBV9 and TRBJ1-5; perhaps TRBD1 as D (5 bases). The CDR3 totals 14 residues. Germline lookup yields CDR1 SGDLS and CDR2 YYNGEE. V was trimmed by 2 bases and J by 7 bases, leaving 13 bases between them. The CDR3 DNA is TGTGCCAGCAGCGTGGGGCCCCAGGGACAGCCCCAGCATTTT. Encoded protein: CASSVGPQGQPQHF.

The chain links TRBV6-5 to TRBJ1-1, with D possibly being TRBD1 (5 bases). The length of the CDR3 is 13 residues. The germline CDR1 and CDR2 sequences are MNHEY and SVGAGI. V lost 4 bases, J lost 13 bases, and 19 bases lay in between. The CDR3 DNA is TGTGCCAGCAGTTGGGGGGGGAAGCGGGTGGTTTTCTTT. This gives the protein CASSWGGKRVVFF.

This clone occurred once. The genes are TRBV18 and TRBJ1-1; D is unresolved. Germline values: CDR1 KGHSH, CDR2 LQKENI. V was trimmed by 2 bases and J by 1 base, leaving 11 bases between them. The CDR3 totals 15 residues. The CDR3 loop is CASSPWRTANTEAFF. As DNA, the CDR3 is TGTGCCAGCTCACCATGGAGAACGGCGAACACTGAAGCTTTCTTT.

This clone appeared a single time. The rearrangement links TRBV30 to TRBJ1-3; the D gene is possibly TRBD1 (6 bases). Per germline, CDR1 GTSNPN and CDR2 SVGIG (reference sequence). The V end lost 4 bases, the J end lost 4 bases, and 11 bases lay between the germline ends. This CDR3 contains 13 residues. CDR3 protein: CAWNREYGNTIYF. In DNA, the CDR3 is TGTGCCTGGAACAGGGAATACGGAAACACCATATATTTT.

The gene calls are TRBV18 and TRBJ2-7, with a weak D call TRBD1 (6 bases). This CDR3 comprises 15 residues. In germline, CDR1 is KGHSH, CDR2 LQKENI. The V and J ends lost 6 bases and 1 base respectively, with 16 bases between them. CDR3 sequence (DNA): TGTGCCAGCTCCCCCGGACAGCCGTCATCCTACGAGCAGTACTTC. Protein: CASSPGQPSSYEQYF.

This sequence joins TRBV2 and TRBJ2-3; D is unclear. This CDR3 has 13 amino acids. Trimming shortened V by 4 bases and J by 1 base, and 6 bases separated the two germline ends. Germline CDR1 reads SNHLY; CDR2 reads FYNNEI. CDR3 residues: CASSVQGTDTQYF. CDR3 DNA: TGTGCCAGCAGTGTTCAGGGCACAGATACGCAGTATTTT.

V is TRBV2 and J is TRBJ1-2; D might be TRBD1 (5 bases). V dropped 6 bases and J dropped 3 bases, with 26 bases sitting between them. The CDR3 extends over 18 amino acids. CDR1 and CDR2 from the germline V gene are SNHLY and FYNNEI. The CDR3 sequence: CASRELRAAIGGDYGYTF. The CDR3 DNA reads TGTGCCAGCAGAGAGTTGCGGGCAGCTATCGGGGGAGACTATGGCTACACCTTC.

The gene calls are TRBV6-5 and TRBJ1-3; D perhaps matches TRBD1 (6 bases). CDR3 length: 16 amino acids. The germline V gene encodes CDR1 MNHEY and CDR2 SVGAGI. Trimming pared 4 bases from V and 2 bases from J, leaving 15 bases between. This chain's CDR3 is CASSLNSRGTGNTIYF. The CDR3 nucleotides are TGTGCCAGCAGTTTAAACTCCAGGGGAACTGGAAACACCATATATTTT.

This clone was counted between two and nine times. This sequence joins TRBV11-2 and TRBJ2-1, with D possibly being TRBD2 (6 bases). This CDR3 region has 12 residues. The V gene lost 2 bases and the J gene lost 12 bases, with 11 bases spanning the gap. Germline V gives CDR1 SGHAT, CDR2 FQNNGV. The DNA for the CDR3 is TGTGCCAGCAGCTTATATGGGGGGAGGCAGTTCTTC. This gives the protein CASSLYGGRQFF. The full variable domain, its missing parts supplied by reference TRBV11-2 and TRBJ2-1, is EAGVAQSPRYKIIEKRQSVAFWCNPISGHATLYWYQQILGQGPKLLIQFQNNGVVDDSQLPKDRFSAERLKGVDSTLKIQPAKLEDSAVYLCASSLYGGRQFFGPGTRLTVL.

This clone was seen only once. The chain links TRBV5-8 to TRBJ2-7; TRBD2 might be the D (5 bases). The V and J ends lost 0 bases and 7 bases respectively, with 17 bases between them. The CDR3 runs to 15 residues. Looked up from germline, CDR1 is SGHTS and CDR2 is YDEGEE. CDR3 in DNA: TGTGCCAGCAGCTTGGCGGACTTACTACAAGGGGAGCAGTACTTC. Amino acid sequence: CASSLADLLQGEQYF.

This clone occurred once. The chain recombines TRBV24-1 with TRBJ2-1; 9 bases are a match to TRBD2. The CDR3 totals 17 residues. The germline V gene has CDR1 KGHDR and CDR2 SFDVKD. Germline trimming cut 3 bases from V and 6 bases from J; bases unmatched to any gene: 11. The DNA for the CDR3 is TGTGCCACCAGTGATCCCCGGGGCGGGAGGGCCCTCAATGAGCAGTTCTTC. It encodes CATSDPRGGRALNEQFF.

This clone was counted a single time. The rearrangement uses TRBV18 and TRBJ2-7, with a possible D match to TRBD1 (6 bases). Germline CDR1 reads KGHSH; CDR2 reads LQKENI. V shed 6 bases and J shed 7 bases, with 19 bases lying between them. This CDR3 has 14 residues. The CDR3 reads CASSHNKGQGEQYF. In nucleotides, the CDR3 is TGTGCCAGCTCTCATAATAAGGGACAAGGGGAGCAGTACTTC.

This chain connects TRBV14 to TRBJ1-1; the match to TRBD1 covers 9 bases. Trimming took 0 bases from V and 4 from J; bases not matched to a gene: 6. Germline CDR1 reads SGHDN; CDR2 reads FVKESK. The CDR3 covers 16 residues. This chain's CDR3 is CASSQETGGGGTEAFF. The CDR3 DNA reads TGTGCCAGCAGCCAAGAGACAGGGGGAGGCGGCACTGAAGCTTTCTTT.

The chain couples TRBV5-1 to TRBJ1-2; D perhaps matches TRBD1 (6 bases). V was clipped by 4 bases and J by 4 bases, with 11 bases between them. The germline V gene encodes CDR1 SGHRS and CDR2 YFSETQ. The CDR3 covers 13 residues. The chain's CDR3 is CASSVGQFYGYTF. DNA of the CDR3: TGCGCCAGCAGCGTCGGACAGTTCTATGGCTACACCTTC.

The rearrangement joins TRBV2 to TRBJ1-5; D is perhaps TRBD1 (6 bases). Per germline, CDR1 SNHLY and CDR2 FYNNEI. This CDR3 spans 15 amino acids. V gave up 5 bases and J gave up 5 bases, with 16 bases separating them. The CDR3 sequence: CASSQGSSPYQPQHF. As DNA, the CDR3 is TGTGCCAGCAGTCAGGGGAGTTCACCCTATCAGCCCCAGCATTTT.

This chain's CDR3 is CASILGQGLQGPQHF. The DNA for the CDR3 is TGTGCCAGCATCCTAGGACAGGGGCTCCAGGGTCCCCAGCATTTT. This chain connects TRBV6-5 to TRBJ1-5; 9 positions agree with TRBD1. Germline V gives CDR1 MNHEY, CDR2 SVGAGI. CDR3 size: 15 residues. V was clipped by 7 bases and J by 10 bases; unmatched bases: 14.